This TCR beta chain originates from a study of blood T cells in healthy people across ages. Study-level points and caveats: From one million sequenced T cells, diversity estimates were lower bounds. In the absence of known donor CMV status, changes in expanded clonotypes were possibly confounded.

A J-beta primer mix and a sample-barcoded 5' primer were used in a second PCR of about 7 to 12 cycles. Tagging of each cDNA molecule was performed by a template-switch adaptor with 12 random nucleotides. TCRdb reprocessed the 5' RACE reads with MiXCR, giving one entry per CDR3 protein. Altogether about 400,000 distinct CDR3 sequences are present, approximately 51% being singletons, with the ten largest covering 45% to 65%. The CDR3 loop spans 16 amino acids. V shed 4 bases and J 11 bases; nucleotides not matched to a gene: 15. Germline assignment: CDR1 MGHDK and CDR2 SYGVNS. Of note for this clonotype: Its cognate antigen is unknown.

The sequenced sample was blood. The sequence derives from a man aged 55 to 70 in good health. The chain recombines TRBV25-1 with TRBJ2-5, with TRBD2 matching over 11 bases. This chain's CDR3 is CASSVQTSGNRGGQYF. CDR3 DNA sequence: TGTGCCAGCAGTGTCCAGACTAGCGGGAATCGGGGTGGGCAGTACTTC.